This T cell receptor (beta chain) is drawn from a study of response to subunit inactivated influenza vaccine. Study-level findings and limits: Few new T cells, the authors suggested, are recruited by each seasonal influenza vaccination.

TCRdb re-called the RT-PCR reads through MiXCR, storing one row per CDR3 protein. The data show approximately 480,000 distinct CDR3 sequences, about 10% seen once. This clonotype was counted between two and nine times. The antigen is not known. The CDR3 totals 14 residues. CDR1 is SQVTM, CDR2 ANQGSEA, per germline. Trimming stripped 7 bases from V and 0 bases from J, with 13 bases between. The TCR originated in a man aged 45 to 65 who received an inactivated influenza vaccine. The chain couples TRBV29-1 to TRBJ1-3; D call uncertain. The source was PBMCs from blood, collected roughly 46 days after vaccination. CDR3 protein: CSALTPLSGNTIYF. DNA of the CDR3: TGCAGCGCTCTGACGCCTCTCTCTGGAAACACCATATATTTT.